This passage covers 28 T cell receptor beta chains from one sample sequenced in a study of T cell responses to AZD1222 COVID-19 vaccine. TCRdb keeps only in-frame clones here, not all; method: immunoSEQ multiplex PCR. The top ten hold about 3.5% of the sample, which has about 140,000 clones, 90% seen once. The material was peripheral blood, obtained on day 0 of AZD1222 vaccination. The receptors come from an adult in good health.

This clone has just one count. V and J are TRBV7-3 and TRBJ1-6; a weak D match, TRBD1 (6 bases). CDR1 is SGHTA and CDR2 is FQGTGA in the germline V gene. Trimming took 2 bases from V and 10 from J, leaving 18 bases between them. The CDR3 is 16 amino acids. CDR3 nucleotide sequence: TGTGCCAGCAGCTTATCCGCGACAGGATATGGATCACCCCTCCACTTT. It encodes CASSLSATGYGSPLHF. Complete variable domain (other parts from reference TRBV7-3 and TRBJ1-6): GAGVSQTPSNKVTEKGKYVELRCDPISGHTALYWYRQSLGQGPEFLIYFQGTGAADDSGLPNDRFFAVRPEGSVSTLKIQRTERGDSAVYLCASSLSATGYGSPLHFGNGTRLTVT.

V gene TRBV6-5 combines with J gene TRBJ1-5; no definite D call. There are 13 residues in the CDR3. The germline gives CDR1 MNHEY, CDR2 SVGAGI. Between the trimmed V and J ends, which lost 7 bases and 0 bases, there was a span of 7 bases. The CDR3 region is CASKGNSNQPQHF. Here the CDR3 DNA reads TGTGCCAGCAAGGGAAATAGCAATCAGCCCCAGCATTTT.

The V call is TRBV27, the J call TRBJ1-4; a possible D gene is TRBD1 (6 bases). Germline CDR1 is MNHEY and CDR2 is SMNVEV (reference sequence). The CDR3 is 17 amino acids. V lost 3 bases and J 0 bases, leaving 14 bases between the germline ends. The CDR3 DNA is TGTGCCAGCAGTTTTGGGGGCATGTCTGCAACTAATGAAAAACTGTTTTTT. This codes for CASSFGGMSATNEKLFF.

The chain uses TRBV5-1 and TRBJ1-1; TRBD1 might be the D (6 bases). Between the trimmed V and J ends, which lost 3 bases and 0 bases, there was a span of 9 bases. CDR1 SGHRS and CDR2 YFSETQ come from the germline V gene. This CDR3 comprises 14 residues. CDR3 sequence (DNA): TGCGCCAGCAGCTCGGAGGGGGTGAACACTGAAGCTTTCTTT. Translation: CASSSEGVNTEAFF.

This clone was seen just once. This chain connects TRBV6-5 to TRBJ2-2, with TRBD1 matching 7 bases. CDR1 and CDR2 from the germline V gene are MNHEY and SVGAGI. J was trimmed by 1 base and V by 6 bases; bases with no gene match: 5. This CDR3 is built from 15 residues. CDR3 in amino acids: CASRLGQQNTGELFF. CDR3 DNA sequence: TGTGCCAGCAGGTTGGGACAGCAGAACACCGGGGAGCTGTTTTTT.

This clone was observed once. The chain employs TRBV7-7 and TRBJ2-2; D is ambiguous. Trimming removed 0 bases at V and 7 bases at J, with 6 bases between. The CDR3 loop spans 13 amino acids. CDR1 is SSHAT and CDR2 is FNYEAQ in the germline V gene (reference sequence). For the CDR3, the DNA is TGTGCCAGCAGCTTAGCGCAGTACGGGGAGCTGTTTTTT. Translation gives CASSLAQYGELFF. Full variable domain (outside the CDR3, taken from reference TRBV7-7 and TRBJ2-2): GAGVSQSPRYKVTKRGQDVTLRCDPISSHATLYWYQQALGQGPEFLTYFNYEAQPDKSGLPSDRFSAERPEGSISTLTIQRTEQRDSAMYRCASSLAQYGELFFGEGSRLTVL.

The V and J genes are TRBV5-5 and TRBJ1-1; D possibly corresponds to TRBD1 (6 bases). The CDR3 contains 13 residues. The V end was cut by 0 bases, the J end by 3 bases, with 6 bases between. CDR1 and CDR2 from the germline V gene are SGHKS and YYEKEE (reference sequence). The chain's CDR3 is CASSLAGDTEAFF. Here the CDR3 DNA reads TGTGCCAGCAGCTTGGCAGGGGACACTGAAGCTTTCTTT.

The chain links TRBV6-5 to TRBJ1-4; no reliable D call. V was cut by 6 bases and J by 7 bases, with 18 bases left in between. Germline V gene data show CDR1 as MNHEY and CDR2 as SVGAGI. This CDR3 has 15 amino acids. Written as DNA, the CDR3 is TGTGCCAGCAGCCCCGGGCCCACTGCCCGTGAAAAACTGTTTTTT. Its protein product is CASSPGPTAREKLFF.

The CDR3, as DNA: TGCGCCAGCAGCTTGACAGGGGGCGCCGGGGAGACCCAGTACTTC. Encoded protein: CASSLTGGAGETQYF. This rearrangement joins TRBV5-1 to TRBJ2-5; 9 nucleotides align to TRBD1. In germline, CDR1 is SGHRS, CDR2 YFSETQ. This CDR3 contains 15 residues. V gave up 1 base and J gave up 5 bases; unmatched junction bases: 6. The whole variable domain, filled in from reference TRBV5-1 and TRBJ2-5, reads KAGVTQTPRYLIKTRGQQVTLSCSPISGHRSVSWYQQTPGQGLQFLFEYFSETQRNKGNFPGRFSGRQFSNSRSEMNVSTLELGDSALYLCASSLTGGAGETQYFGPGTRLLVL.

DNA of the CDR3: TGTGCCAGCAGCCCCGGACAAGATACGCAGTATTTT. Encoded protein: CASSPGQDTQYF. The chain recombines TRBV11-2 with TRBJ2-3; tentatively, D is TRBD1 (5 bases). V was shortened by 5 bases and J by 5 bases, with 8 bases between the two germline ends. The V gene's germline CDR1 is SGHAT and CDR2 FQNNGV. This CDR3 spans 12 amino acids. Looking up the rest from reference TRBV11-2 and TRBJ2-3 gives the full variable domain: EAGVAQSPRYKIIEKRQSVAFWCNPISGHATLYWYQQILGQGPKLLIQFQNNGVVDDSQLPKDRFSAERLKGVDSTLKIQPAKLEDSAVYLCASSPGQDTQYFGPGTRLTVL.

This clone was seen a few times. CDR3 residues: CASSQVGDGTGGYEQYF. The CDR3 DNA sequence: TGTGCCAGCAGCCAAGTAGGAGACGGGACAGGGGGGTACGAGCAGTACTTC. The V and J genes are TRBV4-2 and TRBJ2-7; 11 nucleotides align to TRBD1. The CDR3 has 17 amino acids. The V gene's germline CDR1 is LGHNA and CDR2 YNFKEQ. Losses at the gene ends were 1 base for V and 4 bases for J; bases not matched to a gene: 9.

This sequence joins TRBV19 and TRBJ1-1; D is unresolved. Germline CDR1 LNHDA, CDR2 SQIVND (reference sequence). Trimming took 7 bases from V and 1 from J, leaving 13 bases between them. This CDR3 has 14 residues. The DNA for the CDR3 is TGTGCCAGTACCCCCAACCGGGAGAACACTGAAGCTTTCTTT. Translated: CASTPNRENTEAFF.

The chain joins TRBV7-2 to TRBJ2-1; TRBD1 might be the D (5 bases). There are 16 residues in the CDR3. Germline V gives CDR1 SGHTA, CDR2 FQGNSA. V was clipped by 5 bases and J by 3 bases, with 17 bases between them. For the CDR3, the DNA is TGTGCCAGCAGCAAGCCGCAGGGTGCGATCTACAATGAGCAGTTCTTC. This gives the protein CASSKPQGAIYNEQFF.

The chain employs TRBV7-3 and TRBJ2-2; D gene ambiguous. The CDR3 is made up of 12 amino acids. CDR1 and CDR2 from the germline V gene are SGHTA and FQGTGA. Trimming took 3 bases from V and 2 from J, leaving 1 base between them. The DNA for the CDR3 is TGTGCCAGCAGCTTCAACACCGGGGAGCTGTTTTTT. It is translated as CASSFNTGELFF.

J is TRBJ1-6 and V is TRBV18; weak D call: TRBD1 (6 bases). V lost 0 bases, J lost 6 bases, and 6 bases lay in between. The germline V gene encodes CDR1 KGHSH and CDR2 LQKENI. The CDR3 spans 14 residues. The CDR3 here is CASSPPGGNSPLHF. The CDR3 DNA reads TGTGCCAGCTCACCACCAGGGGGTAATTCACCCCTCCACTTT.

The chain joins TRBV29-1 to TRBJ1-1, with D unresolved. Trimming pared 4 bases from V and 7 bases from J, leaving 10 bases between. Germline assignment: CDR1 SQVTM and CDR2 ANQGSEA. The CDR3 extends over 11 amino acids. The CDR3 protein is CSVAGTFEAFF. CDR3 sequence (DNA): TGCAGCGTTGCGGGCACCTTTGAAGCTTTCTTT.

This sequence joins TRBV29-1 and TRBJ1-1, with unresolved D. Trimming removed 7 bases from V and 2 bases from J, with 11 bases in between. The CDR3 is 12 residues long. CDR1 is SQVTM and CDR2 is ANQGSEA in the germline V gene. CDR3 residues: CSALLVNTEAFF. CDR3 coding DNA: TGCAGCGCCCTCCTAGTTAACACTGAAGCTTTCTTT.

This chain links TRBV5-4 with TRBJ1-4; maybe TRBD1 (6 bases). V was pared by 0 bases and J by 8 bases, with 11 bases between. Germline V CDR1 and CDR2: SGHNT, YYREEE (reference sequence). The CDR3 contains 14 residues. Here the CDR3 DNA reads TGTGCCAGCAGCTTGGCAGGGGCGGAGGAAAAACTGTTTTTT. Its protein is CASSLAGAEEKLFF.

The chain is built from TRBV21-1 and TRBJ2-5; the DNA was not used to check the table's D call, TRBD1. TRBV21-1 has pseudogene status. The CDR3 length is 12 residues. The CDR3 coding sequence is TGTGCCAGCTGTGGGGGCAGGGAGACCCAGTACTTC. It yields the protein CASCGGRETQYF.

CDR3 amino acids: CASSHVGGVNTEAFF. The CDR3 region has the DNA TGTGCCAGCAGCCACGTAGGGGGAGTGAACACTGAAGCTTTCTTT. This rearrangement joins TRBV3-1 (or the pseudogene TRBV3-2) to TRBJ1-1; D might be TRBD1 (6 bases). Trimming shortened V by 3 bases and J by 0 bases, and 11 bases separated the two germline ends. The CDR3 runs to 15 residues. Germline V gene sequence: CDR1 LGHDT, CDR2 YNNKEL (reference sequence).

This clone was observed a few times. The chain couples TRBV29-1 to TRBJ2-7; 8 nucleotides align to TRBD2. The CDR3 sequence is 13 residues long. V was clipped by 4 bases and J by 1 base; unmatched bases: 3. The germline V gene has CDR1 SQVTM and CDR2 ANQGSEA. The chain's CDR3 is CSVVTSGSYEQYF. The DNA of the CDR3 is TGCAGCGTTGTTACTAGCGGATCCTACGAGCAGTACTTC.

This clone showed up just once. V is TRBV9 and J is TRBJ2-1; 9 positions match TRBD2. CDR3 size: 15 residues. V was pared by 7 bases and J by 0 bases, with 5 bases of the junction left unmatched. The germline gives CDR1 SGDLS, CDR2 YYNGEE. The CDR3 sequence is CASGPREGSYNEQFF. DNA of the CDR3: TGTGCCAGCGGGCCGCGGGAGGGCTCCTACAATGAGCAGTTCTTC.

The V and J genes are TRBV14 and TRBJ2-5; 15 positions match TRBD2. This CDR3 is 19 amino acids long. After removal of 1 base from V and 1 base from J, the junction contained 7 bases not matched to a gene. CDR1 is SGHDN, CDR2 FVKESK, per germline. The CDR3 DNA sequence: TGTGCCAGCAGCCAAGGGCTTTTGGGACTAGCGGGGGGCCAAGAGACCCAGTACTTC. Residues: CASSQGLLGLAGGQETQYF.

V usage is TRBV7-9 and J usage is TRBJ2-5; D gene unclear. This CDR3 contains 15 residues. CDR1 is SEHNR, CDR2 FQNEAQ, per germline (reference sequence). V was pared by 1 base and J by 1 base, with 10 bases between. The CDR3 sequence is CASSLGNNAQETQYF. DNA for the CDR3: TGTGCCAGCAGCTTAGGAAATAATGCCCAAGAGACCCAGTACTTC.

This chain uses TRBV6-1 with TRBJ1-1; D gene unclear. Trimming removed 1 base from V and 4 bases from J, with 4 bases in between. The CDR3 runs 12 residues. Per germline, CDR1 MNHNS and CDR2 SASEGT. The chain's CDR3 is CASSEVVTEAFF. As DNA, the CDR3 is TGTGCCAGCAGTGAAGTCGTCACTGAAGCTTTCTTT.

The CDR3 is CASSSPGGYGYTF. The CDR3 region has the DNA TGCGCCAGCAGCTCCCCCGGGGGCTATGGCTACACCTTC. V is TRBV5-1 and J is TRBJ1-2, with D tentatively TRBD1 (5 bases). CDR1 and CDR2 from the germline V gene are SGHRS and YFSETQ. V lost 3 bases and J lost 4, with 10 bases in between. The CDR3 contains 13 residues.

This clone was observed at least ten times. The chain is built from TRBV6-1 and TRBJ1-4; D ambiguous. The germline V and J ends were trimmed by 3 bases and 6 bases, with 8 bases remaining between them. The CDR3 is made up of 13 amino acids. Germline assignment: CDR1 MNHNS and CDR2 SASEGT. The CDR3 here is CASSDIRYEKLFF. The CDR3 DNA reads as TGTGCCAGCAGTGATATACGATATGAAAAACTGTTTTTT.

J is TRBJ2-7 and V is TRBV6-5; either TRBD1 or TRBD2 may fit D (5 bases each). V lost 11 bases to trimming and J lost 6 bases, with 20 bases between them. Germline V gene data show CDR1 as MNHEY and CDR2 as SVGAGI. This CDR3 contains 13 residues. The CDR3 reads CAALQPGTLEQYF. In nucleotides, the CDR3 is TGTGCCGCCCTACAGCCAGGGACCCTCGAGCAGTACTTC.